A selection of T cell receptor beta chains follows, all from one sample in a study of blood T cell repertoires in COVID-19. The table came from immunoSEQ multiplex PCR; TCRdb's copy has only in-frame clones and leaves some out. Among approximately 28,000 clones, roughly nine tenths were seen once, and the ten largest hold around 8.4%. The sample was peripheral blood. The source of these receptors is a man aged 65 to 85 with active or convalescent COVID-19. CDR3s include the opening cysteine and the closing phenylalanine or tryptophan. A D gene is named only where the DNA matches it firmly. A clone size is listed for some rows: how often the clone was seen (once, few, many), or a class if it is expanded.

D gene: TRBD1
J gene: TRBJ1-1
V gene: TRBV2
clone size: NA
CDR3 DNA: TGTGCCAGCAACCTACAGGGGACAGCGGAAGCTTTCTTT
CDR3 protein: CASNLQGTAEAFF

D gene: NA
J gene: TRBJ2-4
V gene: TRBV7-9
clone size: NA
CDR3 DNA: TGTGCCAGCAGCTTAGGGCAGGGCGGAATTTACTTC
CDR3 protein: CASSLGQGGIYF

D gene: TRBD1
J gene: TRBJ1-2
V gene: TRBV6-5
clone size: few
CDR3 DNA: TGTGCCACCCGCCGACAGGGCTTCAACTATGGCTACACCTTC
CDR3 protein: CATRRQGFNYGYTF

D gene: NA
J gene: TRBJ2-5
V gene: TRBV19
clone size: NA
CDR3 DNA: TGTGCCAGTAGTATCAAACCGCCACCTGGGGGCGAGACCCAGTACTTC
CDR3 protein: CASSIKPPPGGETQYF

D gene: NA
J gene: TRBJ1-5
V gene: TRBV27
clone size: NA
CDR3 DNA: TGTGCCAGCCCGGAATCCCGGACAAGTAATAGCAATCAGCCCCAGCATTTT
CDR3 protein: CASPESRTSNSNQPQHF

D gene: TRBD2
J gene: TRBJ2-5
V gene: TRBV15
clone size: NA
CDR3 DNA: TGTGCCACCAGCGATCTGGGACTAGCGAAAGAGACCCAGTACTTC
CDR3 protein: CATSDLGLAKETQYF

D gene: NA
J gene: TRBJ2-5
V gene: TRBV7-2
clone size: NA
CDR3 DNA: TGTGCCAGCAGCCCGATACGACAGGACGCGGGGACCCAGTACTTC
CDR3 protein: CASSPIRQDAGTQYF

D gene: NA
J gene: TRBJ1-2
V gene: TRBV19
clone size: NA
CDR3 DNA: TGTGCCAGTAGTCAGGGTTATGGCTACACCTTC
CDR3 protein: CASSQGYGYTF

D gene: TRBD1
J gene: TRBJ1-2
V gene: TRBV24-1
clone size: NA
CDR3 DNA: TGTGCCACCAGTGACCCGACAGGGTCGGGCTATGGCTACACCTTC
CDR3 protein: CATSDPTGSGYGYTF

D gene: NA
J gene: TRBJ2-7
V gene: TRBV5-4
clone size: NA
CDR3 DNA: TGTGCCAGCAGCTTGGCTTTAGTTAACGAGCAGTACTTC
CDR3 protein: CASSLALVNEQYF

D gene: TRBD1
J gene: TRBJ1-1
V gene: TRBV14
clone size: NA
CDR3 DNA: TGTGCCAGCAGCCATGTACAGGGGAGAACTGAAGCTTTCTTT
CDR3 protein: CASSHVQGRTEAFF

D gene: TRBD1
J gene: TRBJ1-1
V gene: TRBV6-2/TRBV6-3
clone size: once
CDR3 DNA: TGTGCCAGCAGTTATCAGGGGGCGGTCACTGAAGCTTTCTTT
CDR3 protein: CASSYQGAVTEAFF

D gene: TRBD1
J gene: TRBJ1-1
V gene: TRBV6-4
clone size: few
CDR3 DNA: TGTGCCAGCAGGAAGACAGGGAGCGACGAAGCTTTCTTT
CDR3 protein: CASRKTGSDEAFF

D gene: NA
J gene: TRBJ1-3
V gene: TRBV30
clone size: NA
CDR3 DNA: TGTGCCTGGAGTGCCCAAGCAAACACCATATATTTT
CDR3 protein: CAWSAQANTIYF

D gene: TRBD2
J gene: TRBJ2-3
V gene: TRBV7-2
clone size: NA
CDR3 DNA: TGTGCCAGCAGCTTGGGGGGACTAGCGGGAGATACGCAGTATTTT
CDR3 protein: CASSLGGLAGDTQYF

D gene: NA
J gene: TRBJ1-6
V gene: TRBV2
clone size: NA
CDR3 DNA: TGTGCCAGCAGTGGACAGAGCTATAATTCACCCCTCCACTTT
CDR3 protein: CASSGQSYNSPLHF

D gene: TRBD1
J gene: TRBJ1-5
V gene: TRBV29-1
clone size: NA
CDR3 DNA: TGCAGCGTTGCCGGGACAGGGGGAAATCAGCCCCAGCATTTT
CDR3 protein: CSVAGTGGNQPQHF

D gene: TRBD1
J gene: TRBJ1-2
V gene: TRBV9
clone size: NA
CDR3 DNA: TGTGCCAGCAGCGTAGTTTTACCGGGACAGGCGAATAACTATGGCTACACCTTC
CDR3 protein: CASSVVLPGQANNYGYTF

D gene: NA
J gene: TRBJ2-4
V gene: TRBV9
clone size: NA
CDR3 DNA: TGTGCCAGCAGCGATGGGGGGGCTACCAAAAACATTCAGTACTTC
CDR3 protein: CASSDGGATKNIQYF

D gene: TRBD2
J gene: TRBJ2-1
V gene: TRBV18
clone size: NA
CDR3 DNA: TGTGCCAGCTCACCAGTACAGGGACTAGCGGGTTCCAATGAGCAGTTCTTC
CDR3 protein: CASSPVQGLAGSNEQFF

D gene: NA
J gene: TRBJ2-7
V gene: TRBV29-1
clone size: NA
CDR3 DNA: TGCAGCGTTGTACCAGCGGAGCGCGTCCGCGAGCAGTACTTC
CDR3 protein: CSVVPAERVREQYF

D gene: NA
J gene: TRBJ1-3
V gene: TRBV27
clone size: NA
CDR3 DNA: TGTGCCAGCAGTTCCCAGGGGATCAGTGGAAACACCATATATTTT
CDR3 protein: CASSSQGISGNTIYF

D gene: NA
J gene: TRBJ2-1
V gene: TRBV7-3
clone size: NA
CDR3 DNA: TGTGCCAGCAGCCTCTCGGGGGACGAGCAGTTCTTC
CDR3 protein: CASSLSGDEQFF

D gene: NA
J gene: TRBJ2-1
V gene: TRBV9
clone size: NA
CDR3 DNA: TGTGCCAGCAGCGTGACCGGGAAGAGGGACAATGAGCAGTTCTTC
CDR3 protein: CASSVTGKRDNEQFF

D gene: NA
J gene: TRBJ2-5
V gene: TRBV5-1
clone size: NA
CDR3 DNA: TGCGCCAGCAGCTTGAAAACAGGGCTCCCAGAGACCCAGTACTTC
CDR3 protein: CASSLKTGLPETQYF

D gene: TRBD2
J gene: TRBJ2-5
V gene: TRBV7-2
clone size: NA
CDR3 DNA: TGTGCCAGCAGCTGGGGACTAGTTAGCGAGACCCAGTACTTC
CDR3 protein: CASSWGLVSETQYF

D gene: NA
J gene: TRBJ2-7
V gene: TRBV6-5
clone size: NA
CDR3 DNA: TGTGCCAGCAGTTATCGGCAGGCGAGCTCCTACGAGCAGTACTTC
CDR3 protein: CASSYRQASSYEQYF

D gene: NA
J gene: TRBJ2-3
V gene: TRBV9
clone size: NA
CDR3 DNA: TGTGCCAGCAGCTCACTGGTAGGGAGGCCCGGCGGCACAGATACGCAGTATTTT
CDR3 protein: CASSSLVGRPGGTDTQYF

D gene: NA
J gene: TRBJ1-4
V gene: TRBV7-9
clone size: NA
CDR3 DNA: TGTGCCAGCAGCTTAGACGGGGAGCGGGAAAAACTGTTTTTT
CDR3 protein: CASSLDGEREKLFF

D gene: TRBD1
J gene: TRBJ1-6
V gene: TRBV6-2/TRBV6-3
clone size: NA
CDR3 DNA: TGTGCCAGCAGCACAGGGGTTTCACCCCTCCACTTT
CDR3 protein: CASSTGVSPLHF

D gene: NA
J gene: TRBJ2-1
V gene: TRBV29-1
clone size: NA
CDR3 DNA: TGCAGCGTTGAAGACCTGGGGAGCAGCAACTACAATGAGCAGTTCTTC
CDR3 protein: CSVEDLGSSNYNEQFF

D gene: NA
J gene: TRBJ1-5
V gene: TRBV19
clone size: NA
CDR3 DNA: TGTGCCAGTAGCAAAGCCCCCCGATATCAGCCCCAGCATTTT
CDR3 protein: CASSKAPRYQPQHF

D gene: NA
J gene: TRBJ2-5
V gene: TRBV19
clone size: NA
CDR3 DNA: TGTGCCAGTAGTTCCAGGGTCGCAGAGACCCAGTACTTC
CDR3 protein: CASSSRVAETQYF

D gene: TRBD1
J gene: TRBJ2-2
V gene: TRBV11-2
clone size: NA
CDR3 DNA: TGTGCCAGCAGGGGGGCGCCGGGACAGGGAGTTACCGGGGAGCTGTTTTTT
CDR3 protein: CASRGAPGQGVTGELFF

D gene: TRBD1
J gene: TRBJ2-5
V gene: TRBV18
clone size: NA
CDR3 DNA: TGTGCCAGCACCATAAACAGGGGGCCGAGAGAGACCCAGTACTTC
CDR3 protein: CASTINRGPRETQYF

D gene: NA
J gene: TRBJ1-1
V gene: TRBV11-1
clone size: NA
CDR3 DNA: TGTGCCAGCAGCTTATCGAGGACACTGAACACTGAAGCTTTCTTT
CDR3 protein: CASSLSRTLNTEAFF

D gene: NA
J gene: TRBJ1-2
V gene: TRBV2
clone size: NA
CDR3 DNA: TGTGCCAGCAGTGAGGCCCGCAGGGGCTATGGCTACACCTTC
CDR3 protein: CASSEARRGYGYTF

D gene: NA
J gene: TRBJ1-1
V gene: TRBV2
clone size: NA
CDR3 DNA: TGTGCCAGCAACCTCGGGCGGGTAAACACTGAAGCTTTCTTT
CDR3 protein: CASNLGRVNTEAFF

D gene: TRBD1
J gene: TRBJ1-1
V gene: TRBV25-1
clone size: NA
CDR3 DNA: TGTGCCAGCAGTGAATTGGGACAGGGGGCAGGTGAAGCTTTCTTT
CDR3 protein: CASSELGQGAGEAFF

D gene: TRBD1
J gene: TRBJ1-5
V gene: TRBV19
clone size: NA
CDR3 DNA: TGTGCCAGTAGTTCAACCGGGACAGTGACCAATCAGCCCCAGCATTTT
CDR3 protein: CASSSTGTVTNQPQHF

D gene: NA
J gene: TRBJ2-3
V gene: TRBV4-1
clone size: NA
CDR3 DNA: TGCGCCAGCAGCCATACCATTGGAGAGGGTTTACCGCAGTATTTT
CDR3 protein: CASSHTIGEGLPQYF

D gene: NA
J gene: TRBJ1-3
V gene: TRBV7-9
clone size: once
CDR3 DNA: TGTGCCAGCAGCTTAGGCCGGCTAGGGGCCCGCTCTGGAAACACCATATATTTT
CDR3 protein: CASSLGRLGARSGNTIYF

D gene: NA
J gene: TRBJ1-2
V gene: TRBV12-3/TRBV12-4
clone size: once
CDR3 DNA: TGTGCCAGCAGTCAACAGGGTTATGGCTACACCTTC
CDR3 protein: CASSQQGYGYTF

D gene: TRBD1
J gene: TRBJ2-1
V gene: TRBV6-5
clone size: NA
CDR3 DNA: TGTGCCACCGGACAGGGGGGAGGCGAGCAGTTCTTC
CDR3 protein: CATGQGGGEQFF

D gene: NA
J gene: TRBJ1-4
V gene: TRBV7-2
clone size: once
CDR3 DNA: TGTGCCAGCAGCTTAGGACAGCATGCAACTAATGAAAAACTGTTTTTT
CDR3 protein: CASSLGQHATNEKLFF

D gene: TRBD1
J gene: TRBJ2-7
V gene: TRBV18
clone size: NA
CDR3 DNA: TGTGCCAGCTCACCACCGGGACAGAACGAGCAGTACTTC
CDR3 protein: CASSPPGQNEQYF

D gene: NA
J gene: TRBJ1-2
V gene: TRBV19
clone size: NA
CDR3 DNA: TGTGCCAGTAGTATAGTTACAGGGCCGACCAACTATGGCTACACCTTC
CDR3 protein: CASSIVTGPTNYGYTF

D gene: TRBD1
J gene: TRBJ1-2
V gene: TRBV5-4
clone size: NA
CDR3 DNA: TGTGCCAGCAGCTTACGAGGGGGCGCGGGGGGCTACACCTTC
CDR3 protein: CASSLRGGAGGYTF

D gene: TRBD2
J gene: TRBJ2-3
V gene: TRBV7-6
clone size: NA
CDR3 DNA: TGTGCCAGCAGCTTAGAGGCTAGCGGGAGCGTGGGTTCCGATACGCAGTATTTT
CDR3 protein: CASSLEASGSVGSDTQYF

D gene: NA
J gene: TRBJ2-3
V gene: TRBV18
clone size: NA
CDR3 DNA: TGTGCCAGCTCACCACCGGGGGCCTCGCCAGATACGCAGTATTTT
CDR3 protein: CASSPPGASPDTQYF

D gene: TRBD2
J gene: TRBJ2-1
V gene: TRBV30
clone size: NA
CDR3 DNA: TGTGCCTGGAGTCTTGGGACTAGCGGCTACAATGAGCAGTTCTTC
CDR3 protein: CAWSLGTSGYNEQFF

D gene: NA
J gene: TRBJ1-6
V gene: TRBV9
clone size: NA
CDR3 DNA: TGTGCCAGCAGCGTAGCCGGGGATAATTCACCCCTCCACTTT
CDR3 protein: CASSVAGDNSPLHF

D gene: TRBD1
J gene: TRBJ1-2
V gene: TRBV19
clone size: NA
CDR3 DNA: TGTGCCAGTAGTATAGATCGGGACAGGCTCCATGGCTACACCTTC
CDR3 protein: CASSIDRDRLHGYTF

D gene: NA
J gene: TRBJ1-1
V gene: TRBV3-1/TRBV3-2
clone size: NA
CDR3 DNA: TGTGCCAGCACCACTTTAGGGGTAACTGAAGCTTTCTTT
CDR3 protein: CASTTLGVTEAFF

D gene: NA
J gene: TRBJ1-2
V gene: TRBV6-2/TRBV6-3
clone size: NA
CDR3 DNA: TGTGCCAGCAGCCCCCCGGCAGCGAGAAGGTCGGCTAACTATGGCTACACCTTC
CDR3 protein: CASSPPAARRSANYGYTF

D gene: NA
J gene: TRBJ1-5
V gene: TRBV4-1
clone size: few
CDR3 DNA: TGCGCCAGCAGCCAAGAAGCCCTTCTTCCCCAGCATTTT
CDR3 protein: CASSQEALLPQHF

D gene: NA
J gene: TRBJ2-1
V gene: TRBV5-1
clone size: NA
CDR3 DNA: TGCGCCAGCACGGGGTACTCCTACAATGAGCAGTTCTTC
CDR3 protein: CASTGYSYNEQFF